The TCR beta chain under discussion was sequenced for a study of cytomegalovirus exposure and HLA in healthy donors (dated by TCRdb to between 2016 and 2019). For the study in its entirety: An earlier analysis of about 530 of the donors reported under 300 Gb of sequence data and 117 million unique TCR beta sequences obtained from approximately 180 million T cells. Using immunosequencing, the study profiled T cell repertoires from 666 subjects and related those repertoires to cytomegalovirus serostatus. Besides the first cohort of some 670 subjects, a separate validation cohort made up of 95 to 150 different subjects was used. Rather than using new phenotypic data, the later analysis identified candidate immune exposures from TCR beta sequences and from how often those sequences occurred across donors. All discovery cohort repertoires had been generated using a single sequencing platform. Because of strong linkage in the cohort, roughly 5 DR-DQ haplotypes were treated as single units for association and clustering. In an earlier analysis of roughly 600 of the donors, high-throughput TCR beta sequencing was used to judge whether each TCR beta V gene segment behaved as functional or pseudogenic. Among around 400 genotyped donors of the cohort, an average of approximately 240,000 unique TCR beta nucleotide sequences were sequenced per donor, roughly 18% of them non-productive. A later genetic analysis took genome-wide SNP genotypes for about three fifths of the 666 donors and used that subset as a discovery cohort. Of the roughly 430 genotyped donors, 81% fell in the genetic ancestry cluster associated with self-reported Caucasian donors. HLA typing included class I and class II loci at four-digit resolution. An early release that covered several hundred HLA-typed donors contained about 300 gigabases of sequencing data and tens of millions of unique TCR sequences. To study patterns of TCR occurrence, a later analysis re-analyzed previously published TCR beta repertoires from just over 650 donors and added high-resolution HLA genotyping. Typing coverage varied by locus: roughly 620-640 donors for A, B, C, DRB1 and DQB1; roughly 510 for DQA1; around 610 for DPA1; about 450 for DPB1. High-throughput TCR immunosequencing, statistical association of individual TCRs with disease status, and machine learning were combined to predict cytomegalovirus infection status. The study was designed to test whether signatures of past pathogen exposure could be identified by cataloging public T cell receptors. Donor age, sex, ethnicity and CMV serostatus were collected together with the repertoire data. On the study overall, not on this receptor specifically: The classifier was reported to diagnose cytomegalovirus status with high specificity and sensitivity in both the original and validation cohorts. Because counts were too low, about 15 rarely observed V segments, including chromosome 9 orphons, were left out of the earlier analysis of some 600 of the donors. In vitro tests confirmed that a few of the cytomegalovirus-associated TCR beta chains recognize cytomegalovirus antigens. Sequencing depth was assumed to be roughly uniform across donors in the presence/absence analyses, though that assumption may not hold. A total of roughly 160 TCR beta chains were listed by the study as associated with cytomegalovirus. A later genetic analysis associated a missense DCLRE1C variant with V-gene and J-gene trimming of TCR beta chains, and an independent cohort replicated the association. Several of the top co-occurrence clusters appeared to be linked to parvovirus B19, influenza, CMV and Epstein-Barr virus, according to a later analysis. A group of highly shared sequence variants was considered likely to be a technical artifact of the sequencing pipeline. A later analysis found that TCR association rates varied across HLA loci, with DRB1 alleles showing the most associated TCRs and HLA-C alleles the fewest. This cohort had only TCR beta chains sequenced, and the lack of alpha or paired-chain data limited which features could be detected. For the cohort, immune exposure information was limited to CMV serostatus. Across donors, most TCR sequences were observed very rarely, whereas some public TCRs were present in many individuals. The authors suggested that the approach could potentially be extended to other disease states and immunological phenotypes. According to a later analysis, most CMV-associated TCR beta chains appeared to be HLA-restricted, and the HLA associations seemed to be driven largely by CMV exposure. An earlier analysis of 450 to 750 of the donors showed that most TCR beta V segments appeared in productive rearrangements either about 90% or about 30% of the time, which broadly matched IMGT annotations. Because the 87-base-pair reads could not distinguish some IMGT-functional V segments, including TRBV6-2 and TRBV6-3, those segments were excluded. A later analysis found that HLA-associated TCR beta chains were more clonally expanded and had lower generation probabilities than equally common non-associated chains. Linkage disequilibrium might explain the correlated functional status among segregating V segments, but an unknown experimental factor could not be ruled out. When HLA alleles, especially DR and DQ, strongly co-occurred, attributing TCR associations to individual alleles was difficult. A further reported finding was that TCR beta sequences accurately predicted the HLA-A and HLA-B alleles for most subjects in the first cohort. In a later genetic analysis, fewer N-insertions in productive TCRs were reported among donors in an Asian-associated ancestry cluster than the roughly 700-donor mean. HLA typing was unavailable for some donors at each locus, so association tests used only the typed subset. At a false discovery rate of 0.05, a later analysis linked around 15,000 TCR beta sequences to specific HLA alleles.

In total, approximately 700 healthy bone marrow donors made up the cohort. At the time of sampling, every cohort member was nominally healthy, though immune exposures that went unrecorded were likely present. The donor was CMV seronegative and was included in the group of approximately 350 seronegative cohort members. A peripheral blood sample was provided by each donor, and peripheral blood mononuclear cells were used for TCR beta sequencing. The Qiagen DNeasy Blood Extraction Kit was used to extract genomic DNA from the blood cell samples. As to this clone: It has no known antigen specificity. Base quality data are lacking; no much larger clone is found one base away.

CDR1 is given as LGHNT and CDR2 as FRNRAP, both from the germline V gene. Trimming takes 3 bases from V and 6 bases from J, and the germline ends sit 15 bases apart. The CDR3 sequence holds 14 residues, the cysteine and phenylalanine included. Only the CDR3 part of the read is kept: 42 bases, read in frame from the first base. Libraries were built with the immunoSEQ multiplex PCR assay. For the multiplex PCR, a mixture combining 60 forward primers for TCR Vbeta segments and 13 reverse primers for TCR Jbeta segments was used. The CDR3 region of rearranged TCR beta genes was amplified from genomic DNA by a multiplex PCR assay. On the Illumina HiSeq System, the amplified TCR beta libraries were sequenced as 87-base-pair reads. The study's processing was this. In a later analysis, roughly 80 million unique TCR beta chains were counted across the roughly 610 repertoires, and roughly 10 million of these chains were shared by at least two donors. Raw reads were error-corrected and collapsed into unique sequences by a nearest-neighbor algorithm in which closely related sequences were merged to remove PCR and sequencing errors. To assign V, D and J gene segments, CDR3 sequences were aligned to IMGT reference sequences. For a sequence to be retained, a match of at least six nucleotides to both a V gene segment and a J gene segment was required. A rearrangement was called productive if the CDR3 had no stop codons and remained in frame with V and J, and every other rearrangement was called non-productive. CDR3 was defined according to IMGT convention as the region running from the second conserved V-encoded cysteine to the conserved J-encoded phenylalanine. The earlier analysis of about 640 of the donors excluded any sequence lacking an unambiguous match to a single V gene segment. An earlier analysis of several hundred of the donors called V segments functional above 56.7% productive rearrangements and segregating when the between-donor standard deviation exceeded 5%. A statistical classification framework was developed to diagnose cytomegalovirus status using the catalog of TCR beta chain sequences. In a later analysis, TCR nucleotide sequences were compared against IMGT/GENE-DB human TR gene sequences so that V and J genes could be assigned. The TCRdist pipeline was used in a later analysis to assign CDR3 sequences and most-parsimonious VDJ recombination scenarios. In a later analysis, each TCR beta chain was defined by its CDR3 amino acid sequence together with its V-gene family, and reads without a unique V-gene family were excluded. To address suspected cross-contamination and a sequencing artifact, a later analysis removed under 600 highly shared, low-generation-probability nucleotide sequences. A later analysis calculated a clonal expansion index for each public chain from normalized within-repertoire ranks of inferred template counts. Generation probabilities in a later analysis came from a VDJ recombination model fitted to out-of-frame rearrangements, and those results were checked against IGoR. Hypergeometric tests were used in a later analysis to score TCR-TCR, TCR-HLA and TCR-CMV co-occurrence, with a repertoire-size bias correction applied to the TCR pairs. To estimate false discovery rates, a later analysis permuted the HLA or CMV assignments 20 times. In a later analysis, co-occurring TCRs were grouped with DBSCAN, and TCRdist sequence similarity was added when clustering was performed within HLA-allele-positive subsets. Repertoires with fewer than 30,000 or more than 120,000 public chains, plus five repertoires with anomalous nucleotide sharing, were excluded from co-occurrence clustering. TCRdb mirrors the immuneACCESS table, restricted to in-frame sequences. Some clones are absent from its copies; in checked studies, under half trace to an unresolved V gene, and the reason for the others is unknown. V, J and clone size were drawn from that table, and D and trimming were deduced from the DNA. The sample has about 77,000 clones on record, 78% of them singletons. The ten largest clonotypes hold roughly 1.7% of the sample.

This clonotype originated in a man in his forties in good health and CMV-seronegative. The rearrangement combines TRBV12-5 with TRBJ2-7, and the D gene may be TRBD2, 5 bases matching. The sequenced material came from PBMCs. In nucleotide form, the sequence is TGTGCTAGTGGTTTTAACCCCGGCGGAGGCGAGCAGTACTTC. Translated, this gives CASGFNPGGGEQYF.